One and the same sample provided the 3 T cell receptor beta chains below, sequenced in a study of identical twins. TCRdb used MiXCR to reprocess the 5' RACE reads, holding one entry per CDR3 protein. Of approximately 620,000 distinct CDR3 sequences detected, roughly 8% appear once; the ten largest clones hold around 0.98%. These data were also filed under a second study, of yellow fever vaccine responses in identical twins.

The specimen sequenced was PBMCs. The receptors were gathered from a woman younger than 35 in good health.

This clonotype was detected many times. The DNA for the CDR3 is TGCAGTGCTAGGACAGGGGGCCTCCCCTACGAGCAGTACTTC. It encodes CSARTGGLPYEQYF. The chain recombines TRBV20-1 with TRBJ2-7; 10 nucleotides align to TRBD1. With 3 bases clipped from V and 2 bases from J, the junction kept 4 bases outside the gene matches. Germline CDR1 DFQATT, CDR2 SNEGSKA (reference sequence). This CDR3 contains 14 residues.

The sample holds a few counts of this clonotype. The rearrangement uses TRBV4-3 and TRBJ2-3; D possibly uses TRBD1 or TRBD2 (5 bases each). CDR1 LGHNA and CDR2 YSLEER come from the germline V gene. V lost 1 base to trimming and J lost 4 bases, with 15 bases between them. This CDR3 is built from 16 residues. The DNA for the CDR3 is TGCGCCAGCAGCCAAGGTCAAGGCAGGGAGTCAGATACGCAGTATTTT. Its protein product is CASSQGQGRESDTQYF.

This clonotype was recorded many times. CDR3 amino acids: CASSRGHPGPEQYF. The CDR3 nucleotides are TGTGCCAGCAGTCGGGGACACCCCGGACCCGAGCAGTACTTC. This chain connects TRBV12-3 or TRBV12-4 to TRBJ2-7; maybe TRBD1 (6 bases). The CDR3 sequence is 14 residues long. V lost 5 bases and J lost 6, with 17 bases in between.